The 29 T cell receptor beta chains below were found in one sample sequenced in a study of blood T cell repertoires in COVID-19. Clones were sequenced by immunoSEQ multiplex PCR, and TCRdb holds only the in-frame ones, with some missing. Here the sample spans fewer than 350,000 clones, 85% being singletons. Material for sequencing was PBMCs or T cells enriched from blood (not recorded which). All receptors come from a woman aged 50 to 65 who had recovered from COVID-19.

This chain links TRBV30 with TRBJ1-2, with 10 positions matching TRBD1. This CDR3 comprises 13 residues. Germline V CDR1 and CDR2: GTSNPN, SVGIG (reference sequence). Trimming cost V 3 bases and J 7 bases; bases outside gene matches: 5. In DNA, the CDR3 is TGTGCCTGGAGCCTAGACAGGGGGCTTGGCTACACCTTC. Protein product: CAWSLDRGLGYTF.

This chain uses TRBV7-6 with TRBJ2-1, with D possibly being TRBD1 (6 bases). This CDR3 contains 14 residues. Germline V gene sequence: CDR1 SGHVS, CDR2 FNYEAQ. Trimming took 7 bases from V and 3 from J, leaving 13 bases between them. CDR3 loop: CASTRGMNYNEQFF. The CDR3, as DNA: TGTGCCAGCACCAGGGGAATGAACTACAATGAGCAGTTCTTC.

This chain joins TRBV7-8 and TRBJ1-1; tentatively, D is TRBD1 (6 bases). In germline, CDR1 is SGHVS, CDR2 FQNEAQ. The CDR3 contains 15 residues. With 1 base removed from V and 4 bases from J, the gap between germline ends came to 13 bases. CDR3 DNA: TGTGCCAGCAGCTTAGATTTGGGGGCCTCCACTGAAGCTTTCTTT. As protein: CASSLDLGASTEAFF.

The rearrangement uses TRBV9 and TRBJ2-3; 16 bases are shared with TRBD2. V gave up 2 bases and J gave up 6 bases; unmatched junction bases: 18. The CDR3 sequence is 21 residues long. Germline assignment: CDR1 SGDLS and CDR2 YYNGEE. The CDR3 loop is CASSVSPGLAGGTLKVDTQYF. The CDR3 DNA is TGTGCCAGCAGCGTCAGTCCGGGACTAGCGGGAGGGACGCTAAAGGTGGATACGCAGTATTTT.

The chain links TRBV2 to TRBJ2-1; 8 bases align to TRBD2. Germline V CDR1 and CDR2: SNHLY, FYNNEI. The CDR3 loop spans 16 amino acids. V dropped 3 bases and J dropped 0; count of bases not matched to a gene: 4. The CDR3 DNA follows: TGTGCCAGCAGTGATCGTGCGGGGGGCTCCTACAATGAGCAGTTCTTC. Amino acids: CASSDRAGGSYNEQFF.

J is TRBJ1-2 and V is TRBV25-1; D not certain. In germline, CDR1 is MGHDK, CDR2 SYGVNS. Trimming removed 2 bases at V and 5 bases at J, with 9 bases between. The CDR3 totals 13 residues. CDR3 nucleotides: TGTGCCAGCAGTGAACCACGGTCATATGGCTACACCTTC. This encodes CASSEPRSYGYTF.

Only a few counts were recorded for this clone. The chain combines TRBV11-2 with TRBJ1-3; D unresolved. Trimming left V 5 bases short and J 2 bases short, with 13 bases between. CDR3 length: 15 amino acids. Per germline, CDR1 SGHAT and CDR2 FQNNGV. The CDR3 sequence is CASSQIPQAGNTIYF. CDR3 nucleotides: TGTGCCAGCAGCCAGATCCCCCAGGCTGGAAACACCATATATTTT.

The V and J genes are TRBV10-2 and TRBJ1-2; tentatively, D is TRBD1 (5 bases). The germline V gene has CDR1 WSHSY and CDR2 SAAADI. V was shortened by 8 bases and J by 7 bases, with 20 bases between the two germline ends. This CDR3 spans 14 amino acids. CDR3: CASYELVGGSGYTF. The CDR3 DNA reads TGCGCCAGCTACGAACTGGTCGGGGGATCTGGCTACACCTTC.

This chain connects TRBV15 to TRBJ1-6; 11 bases line up with TRBD1. CDR1 is LNHNV, CDR2 YYDKDF, per germline (reference sequence). Germline trimming cut 3 bases from V and 8 bases from J; bases unmatched to any gene: 0. CDR3 length: 14 residues. In nucleotides, the CDR3 is TGTGCCACCAGCAGGGGACAGGGGGATTCACCCCTCCACTTT. It specifies CATSRGQGDSPLHF.

The rearrangement links TRBV4-1 to TRBJ2-7, with a weak D call TRBD2 (5 bases). V was trimmed by 0 bases and J by 0 bases, leaving 12 bases between them. The CDR3 is 16 amino acids. Germline loops: CDR1 MGHRA, CDR2 YSYEKL. CDR3 in amino acids: CASSQDERESSYEQYF. DNA for the CDR3: TGCGCCAGCAGCCAAGATGAACGGGAAAGCTCCTACGAGCAGTACTTC.

The chain combines TRBV11-3 with TRBJ2-3; 12 bases map to TRBD2. This CDR3 is 19 amino acids long. Germline trimming cut 0 bases from V and 3 bases from J; bases unmatched to any gene: 10. CDR1 and CDR2 (germline): SGHNT, YENEEA. CDR3 region: CASSLDLAGGPKLTDTQYF. The CDR3 region has the DNA TGTGCCAGCAGCTTAGATCTAGCGGGGGGGCCTAAACTGACAGATACGCAGTATTTT. The whole variable domain, filled in from reference TRBV11-3 and TRBJ2-3, reads EAGVVQSPRYKIIEKKQPVAFWCNPISGHNTLYWYLQNLGQGPELLIRYENEEAVDDSQLPKDRFSAERLKGVDSTLKIQPAELGDSAVYLCASSLDLAGGPKLTDTQYFGPGTRLTVL.

The J gene is TRBJ2-5, the V gene TRBV30, with D tentatively TRBD2 (6 bases). The CDR3 consists of 13 residues. Germline V gene lookup returns CDR1 GTSNPN and CDR2 SVGIG (reference sequence). V lost 6 bases, J lost 6 bases, and 17 bases lay in between. CDR3 loop: CACDVWGVQTQYF. The CDR3 nucleotides are TGTGCCTGCGACGTGTGGGGGGTTCAGACCCAGTACTTC.

This clone occurred a few times. The V and J genes are TRBV11-2 and TRBJ2-7; TRBD2 is a possible D gene (6 bases). Trimming removed 5 bases from V and 6 bases from J, with 11 bases in between. This CDR3 spans 12 amino acids. The germline V gene has CDR1 SGHAT and CDR2 FQNNGV. In DNA form, the CDR3 reads TGTGCCAGCAGCCATAACGGGGGCGAGCAGTACTTC. Translation: CASSHNGGEQYF.

The genes are TRBV6-2 or TRBV6-3 and TRBJ1-6; 10 bases line up with TRBD1. The CDR3 totals 14 residues. Germline V lookup: CDR1 MNHEY, CDR2 SVGEGT. V shed 6 bases and J 5 bases; nucleotides not matched to a gene: 1. The CDR3 coding sequence is TGTGCCAGCAGCGGACAGGGGGATAATTCACCCCTCCACTTT. It is translated as CASSGQGDNSPLHF.

The V gene is TRBV24-1, the J gene TRBJ2-3; tentatively, D is TRBD2 (5 bases). Deletions cut 0 bases from V and 8 bases from J, with 14 bases between. This CDR3 is built from 15 residues. Looked up from germline, CDR1 is KGHDR and CDR2 is SFDVKD. The CDR3 DNA follows: TGTGCCACCAGTGATTTGCGGGTAGAGGGAGCTACGCAGTATTTT. This codes for CATSDLRVEGATQYF.

Of note for this clone: Other DNA sequences in the same sample also yield this CDR3. This rearrangement joins TRBV5-1 to TRBJ2-7; D unresolved. CDR1 and CDR2 (germline): SGHRS, YFSETQ. This CDR3 region has 12 residues. V gave up 0 bases and J gave up 2 bases, with 3 bases separating them. Here the CDR3 reads CASSLGTYEQYF. DNA of the CDR3: TGCGCCAGCAGCTTGGGTACCTACGAGCAGTACTTC.

The chain joins TRBV9 to TRBJ1-6, with D possibly matching TRBD1 (6 bases). CDR1 SGDLS and CDR2 YYNGEE come from the germline V gene. V lost 4 bases to trimming and J lost 10 bases, with 12 bases between them. CDR3 length equals 13 residues. CDR3 bases: TGTGCCAGCAGCTCGGACAGCCCCTCACCCCTCCACTTT. Translated, it gives CASSSDSPSPLHF.

In this sample, this clone turned up once. V is TRBV7-3 and J is TRBJ2-3; 9 nucleotides align to TRBD1. Germline V gene data show CDR1 as SGHTA and CDR2 as FQGTGA. The CDR3 runs 15 residues. The ends lost 5 bases at V and 3 bases at J; junction bases unmatched: 6. This CDR3 reads CASSPGQGKTDTQYF. DNA for the CDR3: TGTGCCAGCAGCCCGGGACAGGGCAAGACAGATACGCAGTATTTT.

The gene calls are TRBV4-3 and TRBJ2-1; no reliable D call. The CDR3 extends over 14 amino acids. Germline V gives CDR1 LGHNA, CDR2 YSLEER. V gave up 0 bases and J gave up 9 bases, with 12 bases separating them. The CDR3 DNA is TGCGCCAGCAGCCAAGATATGCGGTTTGGTGAGCAGTTCTTC. Encoded protein: CASSQDMRFGEQFF.

The chain's CDR3 is CASSVSTGSRYNEQFF. CDR3 nucleotides: TGTGCCAGCAGCGTAAGTACAGGGAGCCGTTACAATGAGCAGTTCTTC. The rearrangement uses TRBV9 and TRBJ2-1, with a weak D call TRBD1 (6 bases). The length of the CDR3 is 16 residues. Germline CDR1 reads SGDLS; CDR2 reads YYNGEE. The ends were cut back, 1 base at V and 4 bases at J, with 15 bases in the middle.

Here the CDR3 DNA reads TGTGCCAGCAGCCCCACAAGTATCGCAGATACGCAGTATTTT. It codes for CASSPTSIADTQYF. The chain joins TRBV11-3 to TRBJ2-3; D is undetermined. Trimming took 5 bases from V and 4 from J, leaving 13 bases between them. The length of the CDR3 is 14 residues. The germline V gene encodes CDR1 SGHNT and CDR2 YENEEA.

CDR3 DNA: TGTGCCAGCTCGCAAGGGGCGACCTACGAGCAGTACTTC. Translating gives CASSQGATYEQYF. The V and J genes are TRBV18 and TRBJ2-7; D might be TRBD1 (5 bases). The ends were cut back, 6 bases at V and 2 bases at J, with 11 bases in the middle. The germline gives CDR1 KGHSH, CDR2 LQKENI. This CDR3 contains 13 residues.

V gene TRBV7-2 combines with J gene TRBJ1-3; 7 bases align to TRBD1. This CDR3 is 15 amino acids long. The V gene's germline CDR1 is SGHTA and CDR2 FQGNSA. The J segment lost 1 base and the V segment lost 6 bases, leaving 6 bases of the junction unmatched. CDR3 residues: CASSRTGDSGNTIYF. The DNA of the CDR3 is TGTGCCAGCAGTCGCACAGGGGATTCTGGAAACACCATATATTTT.

The sample holds one count of this clone. This chain links TRBV7-3 with TRBJ1-1; no clear D gene. With 0 bases removed from V and 7 bases from J, the gap between germline ends came to 9 bases. The CDR3 loop spans 13 amino acids. CDR1 SGHTA and CDR2 FQGTGA come from the germline V gene. The CDR3: CASSLTNRDEAFF. Here the CDR3 DNA reads TGTGCCAGCAGCTTAACCAACAGAGATGAAGCTTTCTTT.

Details on this clone: Compared with germline, one end of the junction differs, possibly owing to a read error. V gene TRBV30 combines with J gene TRBJ2-5, with 11 bases lining up with TRBD2. Germline CDR1 GTSNPN, CDR2 SVGIG (reference sequence). The CDR3 extends over 13 amino acids. Here the CDR3 DNA reads TGTGCCTGGAGGAGTCCGGGACTAGCGGCATCAAACTTC. Translated: CAWRSPGLAASNF.

V usage is TRBV11-2 and J usage is TRBJ2-5, with D perhaps matching TRBD2 (5 bases). The CDR3 sequence is 14 residues long. Germline V gene sequence: CDR1 SGHAT, CDR2 FQNNGV. V gave up 0 bases and J gave up 5 bases, with 10 bases separating them. The CDR3 is CASSLERVAETQYF. The CDR3 nucleotides are TGTGCCAGCAGCTTAGAGCGGGTTGCGGAGACCCAGTACTTC. Using reference TRBV11-2 and TRBJ2-5 for the parts outside the CDR3, the full variable domain is EAGVAQSPRYKIIEKRQSVAFWCNPISGHATLYWYQQILGQGPKLLIQFQNNGVVDDSQLPKDRFSAERLKGVDSTLKIQPAKLEDSAVYLCASSLERVAETQYFGPGTRLLVL.

DNA of the CDR3: TGTGCCACCAGTGATCAGGGAAACTACAATGAGCAGTTCTTC. As protein: CATSDQGNYNEQFF. V gene TRBV24-1 combines with J gene TRBJ2-1, with TRBD1 as a possible D gene (5 bases). The CDR3 covers 14 residues. V was shortened by 3 bases and J by 3 bases, with 8 bases between the two germline ends. Germline V gene sequence: CDR1 KGHDR, CDR2 SFDVKD.

The rearrangement links TRBV5-4 to TRBJ1-1; TRBD1 agrees at 8 bases. V trimming: 4 bases; J trimming: 3 bases; junction bases outside the gene matches: 5. Per the germline V gene, CDR1 is SGHNT and CDR2 is YYREEE (reference sequence). This CDR3 spans 14 amino acids. The CDR3 sequence is CASSRDRRDTEAFF. The DNA for the CDR3 is TGTGCCAGCAGCCGGGACAGGAGGGACACTGAAGCTTTCTTT.

The chain uses TRBV19 and TRBJ2-2; 8 bases align to TRBD2. Trimming removed 7 bases from V and 7 bases from J; junction bases left unmatched: 23. This CDR3 region has 19 residues. Germline V gene lookup returns CDR1 LNHDA and CDR2 SQIVND (reference sequence). The DNA of the CDR3 is TGTGCCAGTACCCGGCCGGGACTAGTGGCGGGGGGATTTGGCGGGGAGCTGTTTTTT. Its translation: CASTRPGLVAGGFGGELFF.